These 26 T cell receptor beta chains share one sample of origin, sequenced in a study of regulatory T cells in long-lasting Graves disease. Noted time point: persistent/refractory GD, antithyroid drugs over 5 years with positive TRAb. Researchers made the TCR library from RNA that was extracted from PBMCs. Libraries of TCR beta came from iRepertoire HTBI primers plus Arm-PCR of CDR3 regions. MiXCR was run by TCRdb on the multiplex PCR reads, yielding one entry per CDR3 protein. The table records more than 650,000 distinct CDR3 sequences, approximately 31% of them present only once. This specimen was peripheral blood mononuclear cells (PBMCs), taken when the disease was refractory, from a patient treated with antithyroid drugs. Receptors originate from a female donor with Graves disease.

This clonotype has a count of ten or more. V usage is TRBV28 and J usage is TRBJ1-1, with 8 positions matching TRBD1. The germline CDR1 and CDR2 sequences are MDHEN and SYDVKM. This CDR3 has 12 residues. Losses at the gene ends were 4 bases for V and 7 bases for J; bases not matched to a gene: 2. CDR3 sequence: CASSSTGDEAFF. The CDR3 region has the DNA TGTGCCAGCAGTTCGACAGGGGATGAAGCTTTCTTT.

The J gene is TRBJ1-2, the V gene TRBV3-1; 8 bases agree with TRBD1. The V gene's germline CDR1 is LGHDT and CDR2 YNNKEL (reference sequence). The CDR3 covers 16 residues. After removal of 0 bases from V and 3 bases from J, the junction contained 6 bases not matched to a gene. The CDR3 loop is CASSQDLTGVDYGYTF. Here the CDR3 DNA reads TGTGCCAGCAGCCAAGATCTGACAGGGGTCGACTATGGCTACACCTTC.

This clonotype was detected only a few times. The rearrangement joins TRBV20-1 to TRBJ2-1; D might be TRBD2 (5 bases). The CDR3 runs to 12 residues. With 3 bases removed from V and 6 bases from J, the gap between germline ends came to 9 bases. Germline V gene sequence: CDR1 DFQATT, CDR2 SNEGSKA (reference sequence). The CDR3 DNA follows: TGCAGTGCTAGTGCTAGCCGCAATGAGCAGTTCTTC. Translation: CSASASRNEQFF.

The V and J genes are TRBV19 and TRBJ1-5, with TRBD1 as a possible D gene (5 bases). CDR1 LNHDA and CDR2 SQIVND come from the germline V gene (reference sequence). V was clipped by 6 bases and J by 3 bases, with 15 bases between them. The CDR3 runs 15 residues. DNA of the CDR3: TGTGCCAGTAGCCTTCGGACGGGGCACAATCAGCCCCAGCATTTT. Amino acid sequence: CASSLRTGHNQPQHF.

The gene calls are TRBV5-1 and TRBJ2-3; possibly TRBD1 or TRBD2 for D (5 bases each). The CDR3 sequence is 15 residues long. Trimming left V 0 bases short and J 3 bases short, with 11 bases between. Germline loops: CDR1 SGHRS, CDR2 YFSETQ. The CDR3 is CASSLDGAQTDTQYF. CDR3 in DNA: TGCGCCAGCAGCTTGGACGGGGCTCAAACAGATACGCAGTATTTT.

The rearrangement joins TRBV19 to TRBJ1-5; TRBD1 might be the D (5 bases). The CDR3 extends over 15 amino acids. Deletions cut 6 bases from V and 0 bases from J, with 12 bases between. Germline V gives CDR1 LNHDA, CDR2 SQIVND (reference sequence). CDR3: CASSAGITSNQPQHF. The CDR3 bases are TGTGCCAGTAGCGCAGGGATTACTAGCAATCAGCCCCAGCATTTT.

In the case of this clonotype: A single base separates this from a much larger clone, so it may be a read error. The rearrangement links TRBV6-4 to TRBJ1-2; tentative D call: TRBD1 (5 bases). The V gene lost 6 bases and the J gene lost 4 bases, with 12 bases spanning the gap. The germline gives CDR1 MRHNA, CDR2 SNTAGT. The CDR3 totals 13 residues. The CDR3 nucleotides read TGTGCCAGCAGGGTCGGGGGTACCTATGGCTACACCTTC. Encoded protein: CASRVGGTYGYTF.

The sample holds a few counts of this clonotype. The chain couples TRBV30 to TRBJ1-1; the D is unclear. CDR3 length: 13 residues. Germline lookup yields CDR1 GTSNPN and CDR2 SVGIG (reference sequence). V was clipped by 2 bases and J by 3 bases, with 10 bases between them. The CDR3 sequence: CAWSRASDTEAFF. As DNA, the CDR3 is TGTGCCTGGAGTCGGGCGTCTGACACTGAAGCTTTCTTT.

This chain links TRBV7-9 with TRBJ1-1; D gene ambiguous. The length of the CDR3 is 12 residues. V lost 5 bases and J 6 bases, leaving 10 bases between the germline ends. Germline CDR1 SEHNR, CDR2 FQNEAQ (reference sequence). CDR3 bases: TGTGCCAGCAGCCTGACAATGGCTGAAGCTTTCTTT. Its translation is CASSLTMAEAFF.

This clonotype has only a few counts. DNA for the CDR3: TGCAGCGTTGAATTGTCAGGAACACAGGCTGAAGCTTTCTTT. Its translation is CSVELSGTQAEAFF. This chain uses TRBV29-1 with TRBJ1-1; maybe TRBD1 (5 bases). Germline V gives CDR1 SQVTM, CDR2 ANQGSEA. The V end lost 2 bases, the J end lost 6 bases, and 16 bases lay between the germline ends. This CDR3 has 14 amino acids.

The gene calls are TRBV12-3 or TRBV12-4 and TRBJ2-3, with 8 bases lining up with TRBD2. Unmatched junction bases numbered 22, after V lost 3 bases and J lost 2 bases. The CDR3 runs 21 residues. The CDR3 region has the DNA TGTGCCAGCAGTTTGCGGTTGGGATTGAGCGGGAGAGGGGCAAACACAGATACGCAGTATTTT. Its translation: CASSLRLGLSGRGANTDTQYF.

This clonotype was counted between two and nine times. As DNA, the CDR3 is TGTGCCAGCAGCTGGGCGGGCAGCCTACCGCAGCCCCAGCATTTT. Translating gives CASSWAGSLPQPQHF. This sequence joins TRBV11-2 and TRBJ1-5, with D unresolved. From germline, CDR1 is SGHAT and CDR2 FQNNGV. The CDR3 covers 15 residues. V shed 4 bases and J shed 7 bases, with 17 bases lying between them.

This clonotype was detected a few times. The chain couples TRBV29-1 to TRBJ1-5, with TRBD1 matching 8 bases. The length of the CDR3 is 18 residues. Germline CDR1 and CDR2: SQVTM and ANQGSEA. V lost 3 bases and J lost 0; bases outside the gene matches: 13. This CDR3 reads CSVDDPGGLLVSNQPQHF. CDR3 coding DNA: TGCAGCGTTGATGATCCAGGGGGCTTACTGGTTAGCAATCAGCCCCAGCATTTT.

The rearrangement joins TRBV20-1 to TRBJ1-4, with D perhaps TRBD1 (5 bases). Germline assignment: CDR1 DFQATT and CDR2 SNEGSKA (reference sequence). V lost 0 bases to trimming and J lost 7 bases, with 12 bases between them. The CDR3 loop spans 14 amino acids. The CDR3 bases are TGCAGTGCTAGAGACAGGGCGAGGGGTGAAAAACTGTTTTTT. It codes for CSARDRARGEKLFF.

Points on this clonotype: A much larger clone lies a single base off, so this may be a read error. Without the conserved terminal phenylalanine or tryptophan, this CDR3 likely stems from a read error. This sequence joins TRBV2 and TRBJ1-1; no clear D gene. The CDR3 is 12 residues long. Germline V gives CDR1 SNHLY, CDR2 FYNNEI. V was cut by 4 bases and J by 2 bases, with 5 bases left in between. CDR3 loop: CASSGANTEAFS. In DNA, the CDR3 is TGTGCCAGCAGTGGGGCTAACACTGAAGCTTTCTCT.

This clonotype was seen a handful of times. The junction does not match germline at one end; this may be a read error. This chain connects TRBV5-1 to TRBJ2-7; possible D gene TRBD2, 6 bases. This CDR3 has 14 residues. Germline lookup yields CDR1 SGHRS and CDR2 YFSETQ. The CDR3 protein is CASSLDGSLGGWDF. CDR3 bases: TGCGCCAGCAGCTTGGATGGGTCTTTGGGGGGTTGGGACTTC.

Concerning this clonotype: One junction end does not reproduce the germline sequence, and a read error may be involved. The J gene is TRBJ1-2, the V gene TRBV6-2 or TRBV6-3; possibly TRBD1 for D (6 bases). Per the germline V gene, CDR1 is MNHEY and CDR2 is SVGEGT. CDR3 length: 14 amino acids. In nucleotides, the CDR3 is TGTACCAGCAGGCCGACAGGCGTATCCTCTGGCTACACCTTC. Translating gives CTSRPTGVSSGYTF.

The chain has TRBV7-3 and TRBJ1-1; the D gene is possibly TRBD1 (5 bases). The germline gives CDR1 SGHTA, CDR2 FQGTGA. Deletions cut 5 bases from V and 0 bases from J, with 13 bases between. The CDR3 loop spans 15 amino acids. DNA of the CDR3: TGTGCCAGCAGCCTCCGCCGGGGCTTGAACACTGAAGCTTTCTTT. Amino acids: CASSLRRGLNTEAFF.

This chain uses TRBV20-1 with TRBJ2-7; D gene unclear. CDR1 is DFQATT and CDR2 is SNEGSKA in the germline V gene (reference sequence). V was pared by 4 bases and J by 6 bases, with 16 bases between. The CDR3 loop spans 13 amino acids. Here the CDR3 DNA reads TGCAGTGCTAACTACCCGGGTGGAGCCGAGCAGTACTTC. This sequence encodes CSANYPGGAEQYF.

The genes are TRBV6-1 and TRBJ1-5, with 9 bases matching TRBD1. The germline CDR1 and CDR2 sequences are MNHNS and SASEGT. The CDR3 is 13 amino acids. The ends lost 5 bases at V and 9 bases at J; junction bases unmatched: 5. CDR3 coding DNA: TGTGCCAGCAGTAGACAGGGGGTTGGGCCCCAGCATTTT. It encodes CASSRQGVGPQHF.

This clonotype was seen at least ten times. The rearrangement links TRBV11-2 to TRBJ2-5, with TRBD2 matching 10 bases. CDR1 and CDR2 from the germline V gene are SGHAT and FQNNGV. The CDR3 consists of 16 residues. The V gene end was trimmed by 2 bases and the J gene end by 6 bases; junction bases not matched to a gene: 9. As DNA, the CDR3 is TGTGCCAGCAGCTTAAGGACCCTAGCGGGAGCAAAGACCCAGTACTTC. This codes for CASSLRTLAGAKTQYF.

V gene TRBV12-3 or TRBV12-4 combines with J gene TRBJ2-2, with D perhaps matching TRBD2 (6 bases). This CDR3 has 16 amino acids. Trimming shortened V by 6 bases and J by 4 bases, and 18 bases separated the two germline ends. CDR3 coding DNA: TGTGCCAGCAGCCGCCTGACCGGGAGAGGCACCGGGGAGCTGTTTTTT. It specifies CASSRLTGRGTGELFF.

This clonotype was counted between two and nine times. The CDR3 sequence: CSVEDWTGLETQYF. The DNA of the CDR3 is TGCAGCGTTGAAGATTGGACAGGATTGGAGACCCAGTACTTC. V is TRBV29-1 and J is TRBJ2-5; TRBD1 matches at 7 bases. Unmatched junction bases numbered 6, after V lost 0 bases and J lost 5 bases. Germline V gives CDR1 SQVTM, CDR2 ANQGSEA. This CDR3 is built from 14 residues.

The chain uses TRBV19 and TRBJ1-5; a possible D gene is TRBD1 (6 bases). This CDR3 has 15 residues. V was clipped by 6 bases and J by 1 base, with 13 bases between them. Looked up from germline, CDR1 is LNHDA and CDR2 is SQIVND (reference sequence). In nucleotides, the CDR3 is TGTGCCAGTAGACCCCAGGGGTTCAGCAATCAGCCCCAGCATTTT. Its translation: CASRPQGFSNQPQHF.

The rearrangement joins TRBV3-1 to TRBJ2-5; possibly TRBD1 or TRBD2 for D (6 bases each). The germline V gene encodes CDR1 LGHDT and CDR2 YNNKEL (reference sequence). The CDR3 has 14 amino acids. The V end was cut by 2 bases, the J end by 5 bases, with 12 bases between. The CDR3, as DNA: TGTGCCAGCAGCCAACGGGGGCCCCGCGAGACCCAGTACTTC. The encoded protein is CASSQRGPRETQYF.

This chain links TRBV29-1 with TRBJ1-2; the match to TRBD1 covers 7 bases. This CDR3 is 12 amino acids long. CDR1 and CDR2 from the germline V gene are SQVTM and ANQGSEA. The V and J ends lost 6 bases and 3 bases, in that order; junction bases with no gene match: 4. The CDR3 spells CSVGQAYYGYTF. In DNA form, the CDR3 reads TGCAGCGTAGGACAGGCGTACTATGGCTACACCTTC.